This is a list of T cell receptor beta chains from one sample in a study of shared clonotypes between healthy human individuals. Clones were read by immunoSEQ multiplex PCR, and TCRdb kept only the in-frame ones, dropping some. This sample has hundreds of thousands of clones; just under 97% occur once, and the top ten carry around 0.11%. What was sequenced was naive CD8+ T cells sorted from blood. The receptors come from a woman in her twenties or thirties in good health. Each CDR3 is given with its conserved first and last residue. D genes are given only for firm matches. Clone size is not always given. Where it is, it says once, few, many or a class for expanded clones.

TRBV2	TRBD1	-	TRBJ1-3	TGTGCCAGGACAGGGGACAACTCTGGAAACACCATATATTTT	CARTGDNSGNTIYF
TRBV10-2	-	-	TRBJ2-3	TGCGCCAGCGGGAGTGCCACTCCGGGTGGCACAGATACGCAGTATTTT	CASGSATPGGTDTQYF
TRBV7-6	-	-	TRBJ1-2	TGTGCCAGCAGCCCAGCTATCCCTAACTATGGCTACACCTTC	CASSPAIPNYGYTF
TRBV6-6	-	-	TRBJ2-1	TGTGCCAGCAGGATTGAACTAGGGGAGCAGTTCTTC	CASRIELGEQFF
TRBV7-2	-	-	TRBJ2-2	TGTGCCAGCAGCCCCACGGTCCAGGAGAACACCGGGGAGCTGTTTTTT	CASSPTVQENTGELFF
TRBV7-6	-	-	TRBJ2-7	TGTGCCAGCAGCCCTACAGGCTTCTCCTACGAGCAGTACTTC	CASSPTGFSYEQYF
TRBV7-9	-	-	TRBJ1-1	TGTGCCAGCAGCCGACTGGACAGATTGAACACTGAAGCTTTCTTT	CASSRLDRLNTEAFF
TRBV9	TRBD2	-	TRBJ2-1	TGTGCCAGCAGCGTAAACCTAGCGGGATTATTTTACAATGAGCAGTTCTTC	CASSVNLAGLFYNEQFF
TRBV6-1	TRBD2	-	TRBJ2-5	TGTGCCAGCAGTGAATTGCGGGGGACGCCCCAAGAGACCCAGTACTTC	CASSELRGTPQETQYF
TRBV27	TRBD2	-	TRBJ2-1	TGTGCCAGCAGTTTAGTTTCGACTAGCGGGAGTGGTGAGCAGTTCTTC	CASSLVSTSGSGEQFF
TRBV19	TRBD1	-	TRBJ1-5	TGTGCCAGTAGTATGGGGACAGGGGGTTCCCAGCCCCAGCATTTT	CASSMGTGGSQPQHF
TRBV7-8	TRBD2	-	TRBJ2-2	TGTGCCAGCAGCTGGGGACTAGCGGAGAACACCGGGGAGCTGTTTTTT	CASSWGLAENTGELFF
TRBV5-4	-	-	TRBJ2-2	TGTGCCAGCAGCTGGGATGACCAAAACACCGGGGAGCTGTTTTTT	CASSWDDQNTGELFF
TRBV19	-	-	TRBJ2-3	TGTGCCAGTAGTATTTTGGGGGAAGATACGCAGTATTTT	CASSILGEDTQYF
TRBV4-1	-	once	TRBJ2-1	TGCGCCAGCAGCCAAGACGCCGGAGTCGAATCCTACAATGAGCAGTTCTTC	CASSQDAGVESYNEQFF
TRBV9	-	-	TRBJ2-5	TGTGCCAGCAGCGTAGCAAACGGAAATTTCCAAGAGACCCAGTACTTC	CASSVANGNFQETQYF
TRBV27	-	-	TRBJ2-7	TGTGCCAGCAGTCGGGACGGAAGCTCCTACGAGCAGTACTTC	CASSRDGSSYEQYF
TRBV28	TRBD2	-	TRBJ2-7	TGTGCCAGCGCCGGACTAGCGGAGGACTACGAGCAGTACTTC	CASAGLAEDYEQYF